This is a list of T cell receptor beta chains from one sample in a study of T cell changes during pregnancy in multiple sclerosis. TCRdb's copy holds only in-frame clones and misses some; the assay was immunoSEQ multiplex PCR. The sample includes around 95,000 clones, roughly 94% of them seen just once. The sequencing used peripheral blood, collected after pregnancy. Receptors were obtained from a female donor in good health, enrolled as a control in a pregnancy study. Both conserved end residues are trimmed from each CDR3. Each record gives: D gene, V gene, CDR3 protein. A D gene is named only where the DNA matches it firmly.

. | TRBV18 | ASSPPVGGPKGNEQF
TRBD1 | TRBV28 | ASSSPGGTLYGYT
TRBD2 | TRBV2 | ASSREGLSEQY
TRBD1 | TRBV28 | ASETGQLNYGYT
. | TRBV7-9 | ASSLPPATRPYEQY
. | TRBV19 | ASTNTPGANEKLF
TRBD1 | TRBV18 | ASSPGQASGEAF
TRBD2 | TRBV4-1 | ASSPRASGGTYNEQF
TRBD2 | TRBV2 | ASSDVGRASSGANVLT
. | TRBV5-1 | ASSHRELDEKLF
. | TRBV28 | ASSGLDYSKEAF
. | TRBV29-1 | SVEAPSTEGYEQY
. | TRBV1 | TSSQAWGGVAKNIQY
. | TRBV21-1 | ASSKFETGAGTEAF
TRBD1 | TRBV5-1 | ASSPDRGGMETQY
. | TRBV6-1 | ASSEYGLSNQPQH
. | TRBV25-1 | ASSGAPSSYEQY
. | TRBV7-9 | ASSNVGGVDNEQF
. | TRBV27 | ASSGGGLGEKLF
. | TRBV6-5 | ASSLNRLSYEQY
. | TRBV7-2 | ASSLLGRTMNTEAF
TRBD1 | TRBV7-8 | ASSKRTGEGGYT
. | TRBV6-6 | AGSQGQVQPQH
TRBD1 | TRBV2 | ASKGAGLLYNEQF
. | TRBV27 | ASRRDSRRSEQY
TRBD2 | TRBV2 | ASSAGLVQETQY
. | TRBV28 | ASSLRNEQF
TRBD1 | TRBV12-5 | ASGLGDRGPYNEQF
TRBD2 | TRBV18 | ASSPGLAGTDTQY
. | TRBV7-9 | ASSFGGTGELF
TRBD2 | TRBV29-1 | SATPGLGRQETQY